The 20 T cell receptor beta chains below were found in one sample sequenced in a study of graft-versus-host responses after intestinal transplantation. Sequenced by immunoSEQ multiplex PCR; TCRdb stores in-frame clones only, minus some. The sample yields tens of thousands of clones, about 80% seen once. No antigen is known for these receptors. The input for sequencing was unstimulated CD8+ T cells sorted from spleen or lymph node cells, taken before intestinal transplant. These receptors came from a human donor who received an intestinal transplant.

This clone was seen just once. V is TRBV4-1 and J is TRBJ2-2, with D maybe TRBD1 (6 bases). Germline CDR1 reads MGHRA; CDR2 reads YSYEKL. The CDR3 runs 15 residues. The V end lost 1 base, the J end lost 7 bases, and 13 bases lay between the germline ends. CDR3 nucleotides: TGCGCCAGCAGCCAAGTAGGGGGTCTGGGCGGGGAGCTGTTTTTT. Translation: CASSQVGGLGGELFF.

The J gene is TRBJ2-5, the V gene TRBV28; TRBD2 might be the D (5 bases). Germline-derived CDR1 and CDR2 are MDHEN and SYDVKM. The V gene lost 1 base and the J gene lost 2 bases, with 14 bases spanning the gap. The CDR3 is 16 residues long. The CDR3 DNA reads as TGTGCCAGCAGTTTATCTGGTAGCGCGGAACAAGAGACCCAGTACTTC. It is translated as CASSLSGSAEQETQYF.

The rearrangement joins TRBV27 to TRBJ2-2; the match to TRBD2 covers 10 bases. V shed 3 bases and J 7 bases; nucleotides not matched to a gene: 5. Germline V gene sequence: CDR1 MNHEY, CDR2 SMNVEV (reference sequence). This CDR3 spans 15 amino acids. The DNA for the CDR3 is TGTGCCAGCAGTTTCCTAGCGGGAGCGGTCGGGGAGCTGTTTTTT. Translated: CASSFLAGAVGELFF.

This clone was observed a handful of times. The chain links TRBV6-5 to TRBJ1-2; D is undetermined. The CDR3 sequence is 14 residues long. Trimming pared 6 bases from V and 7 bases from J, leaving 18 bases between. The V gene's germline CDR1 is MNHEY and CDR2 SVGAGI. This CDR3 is CASSSDISVGGYTF. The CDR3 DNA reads TGTGCCAGCAGCTCCGACATCTCGGTGGGTGGCTACACCTTC.

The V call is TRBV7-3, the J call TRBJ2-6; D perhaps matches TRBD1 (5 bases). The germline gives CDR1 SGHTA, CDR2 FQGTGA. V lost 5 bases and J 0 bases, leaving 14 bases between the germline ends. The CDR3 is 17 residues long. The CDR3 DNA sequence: TGTGCCAGCAGCGAGCAGGGCGACCTCTCTGGGGCCAACGTCCTGACTTTC. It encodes CASSEQGDLSGANVLTF.

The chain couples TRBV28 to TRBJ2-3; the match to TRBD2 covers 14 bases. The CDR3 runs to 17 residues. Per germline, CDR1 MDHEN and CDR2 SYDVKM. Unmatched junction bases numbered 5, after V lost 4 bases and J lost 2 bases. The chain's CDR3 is CASSSGLAGDFTDTQYF. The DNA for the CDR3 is TGTGCCAGCAGTTCGGGACTAGCGGGGGATTTCACAGATACGCAGTATTTT.

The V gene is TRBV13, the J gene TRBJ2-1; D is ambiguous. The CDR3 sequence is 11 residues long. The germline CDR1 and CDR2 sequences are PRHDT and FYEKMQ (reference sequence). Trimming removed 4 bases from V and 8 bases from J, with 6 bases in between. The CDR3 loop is CASSSVHEQFF. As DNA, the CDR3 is TGTGCCAGCAGCTCCGTCCATGAGCAGTTCTTC.

Here the CDR3 reads CASSGGLAGERVVETQYF. CDR3 coding DNA: TGTGCCAGCAGCGGCGGACTAGCGGGGGAACGTGTTGTGGAGACCCAGTACTTC. The chain combines TRBV5-4 with TRBJ2-5, with 13 bases identical to TRBD2. The ends lost 4 bases at V and 5 bases at J; junction bases unmatched: 14. The CDR3 has 18 residues. Germline loops: CDR1 SGHNT, CDR2 YYREEE (reference sequence).

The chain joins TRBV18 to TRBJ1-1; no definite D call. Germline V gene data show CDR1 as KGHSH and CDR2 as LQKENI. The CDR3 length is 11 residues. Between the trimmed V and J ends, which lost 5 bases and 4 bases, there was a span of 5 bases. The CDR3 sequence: CASSTGTEAFF. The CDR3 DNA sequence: TGTGCCAGCTCAACTGGCACTGAAGCTTTCTTT.

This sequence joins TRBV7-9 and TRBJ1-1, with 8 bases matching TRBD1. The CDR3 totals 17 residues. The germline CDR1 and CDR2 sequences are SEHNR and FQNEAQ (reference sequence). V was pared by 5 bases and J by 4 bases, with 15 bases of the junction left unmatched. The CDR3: CASSETPRGRAGTEAFF. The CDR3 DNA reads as TGTGCCAGCAGCGAGACCCCCAGGGGGCGCGCGGGCACTGAAGCTTTCTTT.

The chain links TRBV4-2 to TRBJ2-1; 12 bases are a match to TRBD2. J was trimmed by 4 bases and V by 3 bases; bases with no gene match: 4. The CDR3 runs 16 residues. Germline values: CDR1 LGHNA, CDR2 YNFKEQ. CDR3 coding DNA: TGTGCCAGCAGCCAGCTAGGACTAGCGGGGTACAATGAGCAGTTCTTC. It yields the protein CASSQLGLAGYNEQFF.

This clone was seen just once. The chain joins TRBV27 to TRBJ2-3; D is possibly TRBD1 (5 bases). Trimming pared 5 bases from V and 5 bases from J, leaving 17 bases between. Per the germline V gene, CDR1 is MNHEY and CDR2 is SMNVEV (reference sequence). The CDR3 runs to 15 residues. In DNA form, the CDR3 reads TGTGCCAGCAGTGGCGCGATAGGGGTATTAGATACGCAGTATTTT. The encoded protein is CASSGAIGVLDTQYF.

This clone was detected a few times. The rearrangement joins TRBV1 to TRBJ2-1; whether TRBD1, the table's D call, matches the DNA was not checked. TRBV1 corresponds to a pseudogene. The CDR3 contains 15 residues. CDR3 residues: CTSSQARDTHNEQFF. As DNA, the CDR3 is TGCACCAGCAGCCAGGCCCGGGACACCCACAATGAGCAGTTCTTC.

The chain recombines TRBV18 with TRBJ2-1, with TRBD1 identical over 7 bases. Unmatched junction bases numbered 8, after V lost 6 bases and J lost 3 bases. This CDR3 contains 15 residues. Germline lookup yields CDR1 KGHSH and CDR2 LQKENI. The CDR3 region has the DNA TGTGCCAGCTCCCAAGGACAGGTGATCTACAATGAGCAGTTCTTC. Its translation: CASSQGQVIYNEQFF.

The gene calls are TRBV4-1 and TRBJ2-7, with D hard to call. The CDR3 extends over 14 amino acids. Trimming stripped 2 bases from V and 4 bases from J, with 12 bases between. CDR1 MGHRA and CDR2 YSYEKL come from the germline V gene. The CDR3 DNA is TGCGCCAGCAGCCAACGCATGCAGGTTTACGAGCAGTACTTC. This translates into CASSQRMQVYEQYF.

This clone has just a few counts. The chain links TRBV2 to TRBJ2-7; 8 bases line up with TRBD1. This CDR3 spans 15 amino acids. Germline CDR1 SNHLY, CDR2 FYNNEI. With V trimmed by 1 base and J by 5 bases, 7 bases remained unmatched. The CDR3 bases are TGTGCCAGCAGTGAAGAGGGCAGGGGGCAACACGAGCAGTACTTC. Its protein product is CASSEEGRGQHEQYF.

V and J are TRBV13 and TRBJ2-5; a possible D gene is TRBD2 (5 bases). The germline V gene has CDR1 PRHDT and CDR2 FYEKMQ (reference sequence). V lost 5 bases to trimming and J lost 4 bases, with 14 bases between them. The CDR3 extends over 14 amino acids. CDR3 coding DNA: TGTGCCAGCAGCCCCCTCTTAGAGGGAGAGACCCAGTACTTC. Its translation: CASSPLLEGETQYF. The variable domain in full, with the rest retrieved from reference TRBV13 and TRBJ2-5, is AAGVIQSPRHLIKEKRETATLKCYPIPRHDTVYWYQQGPGQDPQFLISFYEKMQSDKGSIPDRFSAQQFSDYHSELNMSSLELGDSALYFCASSPLLEGETQYFGPGTRLLVL.

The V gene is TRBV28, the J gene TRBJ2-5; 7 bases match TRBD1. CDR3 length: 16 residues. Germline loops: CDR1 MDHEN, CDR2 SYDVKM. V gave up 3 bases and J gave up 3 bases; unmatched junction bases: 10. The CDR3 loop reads CASSLGQTGPKETQYF. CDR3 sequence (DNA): TGTGCCAGCAGTTTGGGTCAGACAGGGCCTAAAGAGACCCAGTACTTC.

CDR3 sequence (DNA): TGTGCCAGCAGCTTAGCGCCGAGGACCGGGGAGCTGTTTTTT. Residues: CASSLAPRTGELFF. The chain has TRBV7-2 and TRBJ2-2; D not resolved. This CDR3 is 14 amino acids long. Between the trimmed V and J ends, which lost 0 bases and 5 bases, there was a span of 7 bases. CDR1 SGHTA and CDR2 FQGNSA come from the germline V gene.

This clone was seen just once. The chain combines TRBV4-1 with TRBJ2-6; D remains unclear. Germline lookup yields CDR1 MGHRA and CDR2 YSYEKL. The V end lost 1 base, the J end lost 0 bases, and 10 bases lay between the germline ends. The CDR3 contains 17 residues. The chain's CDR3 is CASSQGLISSGANVLTF. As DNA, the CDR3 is TGCGCCAGCAGCCAAGGGCTTATCAGCTCTGGGGCCAACGTCCTGACTTTC.